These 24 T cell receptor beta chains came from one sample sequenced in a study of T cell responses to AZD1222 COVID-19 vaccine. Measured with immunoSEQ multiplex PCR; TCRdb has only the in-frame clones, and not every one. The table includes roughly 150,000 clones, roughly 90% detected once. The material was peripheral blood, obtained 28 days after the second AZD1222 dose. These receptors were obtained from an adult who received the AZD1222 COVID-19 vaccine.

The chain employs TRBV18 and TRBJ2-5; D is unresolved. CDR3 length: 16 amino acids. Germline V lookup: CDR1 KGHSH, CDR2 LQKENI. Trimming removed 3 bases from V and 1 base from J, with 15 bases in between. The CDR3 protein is CASSPLAGGIQETQYF. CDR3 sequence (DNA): TGTGCCAGCTCACCTCTGGCAGGTGGAATCCAAGAGACCCAGTACTTC.

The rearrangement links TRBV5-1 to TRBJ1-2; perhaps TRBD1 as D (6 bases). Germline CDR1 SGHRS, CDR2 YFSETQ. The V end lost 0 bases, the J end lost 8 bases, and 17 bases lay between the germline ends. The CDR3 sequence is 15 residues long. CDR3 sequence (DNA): TGCGCCAGCAGCTTGGAGGGCCAGGGGACTGGAGGCTACACCTTC. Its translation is CASSLEGQGTGGYTF.

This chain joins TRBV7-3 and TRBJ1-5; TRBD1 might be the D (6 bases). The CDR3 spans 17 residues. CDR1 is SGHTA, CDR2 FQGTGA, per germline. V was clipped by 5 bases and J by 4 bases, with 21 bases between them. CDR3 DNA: TGTGCCAGCAGCCAGGGGAGGGGCCGGGCTCTGAATCAGCCCCAGCATTTT. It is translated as CASSQGRGRALNQPQHF.

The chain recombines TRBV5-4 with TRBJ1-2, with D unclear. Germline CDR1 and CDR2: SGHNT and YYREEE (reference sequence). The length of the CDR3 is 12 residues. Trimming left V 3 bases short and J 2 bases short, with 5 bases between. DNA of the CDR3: TGTGCCAGCAGCTCCGACAACTATGGCTACACCTTC. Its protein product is CASSSDNYGYTF.

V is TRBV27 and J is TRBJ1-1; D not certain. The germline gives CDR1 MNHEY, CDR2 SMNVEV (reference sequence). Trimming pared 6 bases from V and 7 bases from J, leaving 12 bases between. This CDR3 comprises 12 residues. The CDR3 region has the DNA TGTGCCAGCAGCTCCAAGGACCGTGAAGCTTTCTTT. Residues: CASSSKDREAFF.

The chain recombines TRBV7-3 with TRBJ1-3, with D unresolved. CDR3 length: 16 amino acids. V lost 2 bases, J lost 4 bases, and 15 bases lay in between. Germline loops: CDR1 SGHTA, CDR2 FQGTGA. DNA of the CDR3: TGTGCCAGCAGCTTAGGGCTCCGGATGGGGGGAAACACCATATATTTT. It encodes CASSLGLRMGGNTIYF. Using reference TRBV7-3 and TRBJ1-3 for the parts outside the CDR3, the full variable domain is GAGVSQTPSNKVTEKGKYVELRCDPISGHTALYWYRQSLGQGPEFLIYFQGTGAADDSGLPNDRFFAVRPEGSVSTLKIQRTERGDSAVYLCASSLGLRMGGNTIYFGEGSWLTVV.

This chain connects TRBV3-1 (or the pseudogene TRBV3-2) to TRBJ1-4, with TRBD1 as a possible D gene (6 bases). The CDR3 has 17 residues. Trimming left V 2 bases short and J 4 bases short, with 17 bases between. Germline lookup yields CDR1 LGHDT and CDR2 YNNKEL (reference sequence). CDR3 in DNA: TGTGCCAGCAGCCAACAAATAGGGGGACAACATAATGAAAAACTGTTTTTT. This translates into CASSQQIGGQHNEKLFF.

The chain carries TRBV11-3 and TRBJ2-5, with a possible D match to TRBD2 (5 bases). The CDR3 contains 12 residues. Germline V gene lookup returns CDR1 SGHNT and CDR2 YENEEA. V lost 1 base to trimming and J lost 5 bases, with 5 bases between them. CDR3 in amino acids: CASSLGEETQYF. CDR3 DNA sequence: TGTGCCAGCAGCTTAGGGGAGGAGACCCAGTACTTC.

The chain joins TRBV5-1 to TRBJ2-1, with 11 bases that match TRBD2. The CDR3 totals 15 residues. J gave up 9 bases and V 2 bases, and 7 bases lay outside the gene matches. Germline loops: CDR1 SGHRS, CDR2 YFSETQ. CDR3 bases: TGCGCCAGCAGCTTTTATAGCGGGGGGGCTCGTGAGCAGTTCTTC. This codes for CASSFYSGGAREQFF.

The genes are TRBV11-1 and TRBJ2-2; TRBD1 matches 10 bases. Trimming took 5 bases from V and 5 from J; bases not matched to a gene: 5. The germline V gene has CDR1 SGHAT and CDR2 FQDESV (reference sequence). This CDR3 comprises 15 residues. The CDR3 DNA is TGTGCCAGCAGCCCCGGGACAGGGGTAACCGGGGAGCTGTTTTTT. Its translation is CASSPGTGVTGELFF.

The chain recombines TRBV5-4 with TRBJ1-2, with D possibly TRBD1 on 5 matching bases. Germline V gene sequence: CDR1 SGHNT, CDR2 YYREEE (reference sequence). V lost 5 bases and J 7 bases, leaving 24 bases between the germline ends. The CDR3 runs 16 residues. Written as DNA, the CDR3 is TGTGCCAGCAGATCTGGGACCCTACAGGCCCGCAGTGGCTACACCTTC. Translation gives CASRSGTLQARSGYTF.

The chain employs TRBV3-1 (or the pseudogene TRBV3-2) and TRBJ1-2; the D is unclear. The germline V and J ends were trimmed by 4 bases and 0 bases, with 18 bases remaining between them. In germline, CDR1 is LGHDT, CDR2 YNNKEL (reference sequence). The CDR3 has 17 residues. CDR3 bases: TGTGCCAGCAGCCTTCCCGGATCCAGGCCGCCTAACTATGGCTACACCTTC. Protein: CASSLPGSRPPNYGYTF.

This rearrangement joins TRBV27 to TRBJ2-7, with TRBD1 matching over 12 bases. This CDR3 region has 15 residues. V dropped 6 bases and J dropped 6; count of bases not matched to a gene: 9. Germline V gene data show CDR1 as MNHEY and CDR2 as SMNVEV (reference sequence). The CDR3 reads CASRLPGTGGSEQYF. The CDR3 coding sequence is TGTGCCAGCAGACTCCCCGGGACAGGGGGCTCCGAGCAGTACTTC.

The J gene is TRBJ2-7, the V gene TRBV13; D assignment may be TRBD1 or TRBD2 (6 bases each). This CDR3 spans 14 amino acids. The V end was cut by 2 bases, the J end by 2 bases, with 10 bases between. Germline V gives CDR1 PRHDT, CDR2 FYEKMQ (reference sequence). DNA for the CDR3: TGTGCCAGCAGCTTACGGGGGCCGACCTACGAGCAGTACTTC. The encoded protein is CASSLRGPTYEQYF.

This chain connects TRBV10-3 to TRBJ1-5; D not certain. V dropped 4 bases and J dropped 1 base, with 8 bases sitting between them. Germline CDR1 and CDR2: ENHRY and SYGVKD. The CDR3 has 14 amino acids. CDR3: CAISAPGSNQPQHF. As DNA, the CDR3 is TGTGCCATCAGTGCGCCGGGGAGCAATCAGCCCCAGCATTTT.

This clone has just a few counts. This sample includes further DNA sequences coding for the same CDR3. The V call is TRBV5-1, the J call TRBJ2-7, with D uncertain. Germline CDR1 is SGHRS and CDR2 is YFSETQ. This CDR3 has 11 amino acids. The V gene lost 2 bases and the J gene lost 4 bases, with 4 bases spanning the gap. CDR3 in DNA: TGCGCCAGCAGCTTAGGATACGAGCAGTACTTC. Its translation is CASSLGYEQYF.

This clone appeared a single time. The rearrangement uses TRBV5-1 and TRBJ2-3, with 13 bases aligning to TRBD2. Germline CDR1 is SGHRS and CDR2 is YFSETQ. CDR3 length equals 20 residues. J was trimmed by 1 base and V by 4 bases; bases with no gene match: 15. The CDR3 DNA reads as TGCGCCAGCAGCCCAAGAGGACTAGCGGGAGCAACCTCGCGCACAGATACGCAGTATTTT. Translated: CASSPRGLAGATSRTDTQYF.

In nucleotides, the CDR3 is TGTGCCAGCAGTTACGGAGGACTAGCGGGATCCTACAATGAGCAGTTCTTC. It encodes CASSYGGLAGSYNEQFF. The V call is TRBV6-2 or TRBV6-3, the J call TRBJ2-1; 12 bases agree with TRBD2. The CDR3 contains 17 residues. With 2 bases clipped from V and 1 base from J, the junction kept 3 bases outside the gene matches. Germline V gives CDR1 MNHEY, CDR2 SVGEGT.

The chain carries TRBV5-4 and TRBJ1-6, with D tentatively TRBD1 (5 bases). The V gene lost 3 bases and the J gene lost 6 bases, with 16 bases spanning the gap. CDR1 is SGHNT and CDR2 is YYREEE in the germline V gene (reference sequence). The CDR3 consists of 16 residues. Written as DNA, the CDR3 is TGTGCCAGCAGCTCCGGCGGAGACAGTCTTAATTCACCCCTCCACTTT. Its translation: CASSSGGDSLNSPLHF.

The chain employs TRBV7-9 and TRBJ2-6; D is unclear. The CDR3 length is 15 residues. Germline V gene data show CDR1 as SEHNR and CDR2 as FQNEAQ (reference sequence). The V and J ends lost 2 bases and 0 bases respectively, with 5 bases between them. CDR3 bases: TGTGCCAGCAGCTTACGGATCTCTGGGGCCAACGTCCTGACTTTC. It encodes CASSLRISGANVLTF.

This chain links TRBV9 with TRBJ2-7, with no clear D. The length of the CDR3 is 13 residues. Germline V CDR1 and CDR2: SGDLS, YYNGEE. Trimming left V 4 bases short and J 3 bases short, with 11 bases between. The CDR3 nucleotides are TGTGCCAGCAGCCGACAAGTCTTCTACGAGCAGTACTTC. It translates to CASSRQVFYEQYF.

This chain's CDR3 is CAISESSGGRTGELFF. In DNA, the CDR3 is TGTGCCATCAGTGAGTCGAGTGGGGGGCGGACCGGGGAGCTGTTTTTT. V usage is TRBV10-3 and J usage is TRBJ2-2; perhaps D is TRBD1 or TRBD2 (6 bases each). V was cut by 0 bases and J by 5 bases, with 13 bases left in between. Germline lookup yields CDR1 ENHRY and CDR2 SYGVKD. This CDR3 is built from 16 residues.

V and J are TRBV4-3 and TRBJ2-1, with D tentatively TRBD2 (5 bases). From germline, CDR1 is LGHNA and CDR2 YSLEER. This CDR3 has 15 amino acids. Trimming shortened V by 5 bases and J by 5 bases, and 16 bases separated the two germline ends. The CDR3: CASSDHGGRDNEQFF. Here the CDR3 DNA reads TGCGCCAGCAGCGACCATGGAGGACGTGACAATGAGCAGTTCTTC.

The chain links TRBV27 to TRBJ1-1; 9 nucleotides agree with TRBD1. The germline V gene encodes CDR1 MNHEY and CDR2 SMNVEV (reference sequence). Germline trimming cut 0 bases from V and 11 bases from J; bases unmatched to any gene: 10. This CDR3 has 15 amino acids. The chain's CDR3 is CASSLSWDRAPRAFF. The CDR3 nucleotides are TGTGCCAGCAGTTTATCCTGGGACAGGGCTCCGAGGGCTTTCTTT.